A selection of T cell receptor beta chains follows, all from one sample in a study of cytomegalovirus exposure and HLA in healthy donors. Method: immunoSEQ multiplex PCR; TCRdb's copy keeps in-frame clones and lacks some. Of more than 45,000 clones detected, approximately 63% appear once; the ten largest clones hold less than 20%. The sequencing input was PBMCs. Receptor source: a woman aged 55-70 years in good health and CMV-seropositive. Both conserved end residues are part of each CDR3. The D gene is left open where the match is weak. Size is omitted from some rows. Given values are once, few, many or a class for expanded clones.

V gene: TRBV7-9; J gene: TRBJ2-1; D gene: .; CDR3 length: 13; clone size: .; CDR3 protein: CASSLTSSSEQFF; CDR3 DNA: TGTGCCAGCAGCCTCACTTCTAGCAGTGAGCAGTTCTTC
V gene: TRBV15; J gene: TRBJ1-2; D gene: .; CDR3 length: 15; clone size: once; CDR3 protein: CATSREVDVSYGYTF; CDR3 DNA: TGTGCCACCAGCAGAGAGGTAGATGTTAGCTATGGCTACACCTTC
V gene: TRBV7-2; J gene: TRBJ2-3; D gene: TRBD1; CDR3 length: 16; clone size: few; CDR3 protein: CASQTGTGGRTDTQYF; CDR3 DNA: TGTGCCTCCCAGACCGGGACAGGGGGTCGCACAGATACGCAGTATTTT
V gene: TRBV9; J gene: TRBJ2-3; D gene: TRBD2; CDR3 length: 18; clone size: .; CDR3 protein: CASSVEALGTSQEDTQYF; CDR3 DNA: TGTGCCAGCAGCGTAGAGGCCCTGGGGACTAGTCAAGAAGATACGCAGTATTTT
V gene: TRBV10-3; J gene: TRBJ1-1; D gene: .; CDR3 length: 13; clone size: .; CDR3 protein: CASKRQMNTEAFF; CDR3 DNA: TGTGCCAGCAAGAGACAGATGAACACTGAAGCTTTCTTT
V gene: TRBV5-4; J gene: TRBJ1-1; D gene: TRBD1; CDR3 length: 17; clone size: .; CDR3 protein: CASTQGGQGGMNTEAFF; CDR3 DNA: TGTGCCAGCACCCAAGGAGGACAGGGAGGCATGAACACTGAAGCTTTCTTT
V gene: TRBV10-2; J gene: TRBJ1-5; D gene: TRBD1; CDR3 length: 14; clone size: .; CDR3 protein: CASSAGQGGQPQHF; CDR3 DNA: TGCGCCAGCAGTGCGGGACAGGGCGGCCAGCCCCAGCATTTT
V gene: TRBV4-3; J gene: TRBJ1-2; D gene: .; CDR3 length: 14; clone size: few; CDR3 protein: CASSQDLRLGGYTF; CDR3 DNA: TGCGCCAGCAGCCAAGATTTGCGGCTCGGTGGCTACACCTTC
V gene: TRBV27; J gene: TRBJ1-1; D gene: .; CDR3 length: 14; clone size: .; CDR3 protein: CASTPRALGTEAFF; CDR3 DNA: TGTGCCAGCACGCCCAGGGCCCTGGGGACTGAAGCTTTCTTT
V gene: TRBV5-1; J gene: TRBJ1-1; D gene: .; CDR3 length: 15; clone size: few; CDR3 protein: CASSFWGGRGTEAFF; CDR3 DNA: TGCGCCAGCAGCTTCTGGGGGGGTAGGGGCACTGAAGCTTTCTTT
V gene: TRBV27; J gene: TRBJ1-1; D gene: TRBD1; CDR3 length: 15; clone size: .; CDR3 protein: CASRGPSWDRVEAFF; CDR3 DNA: TGTGCCAGCAGGGGCCCTTCCTGGGACAGGGTTGAAGCTTTCTTT
V gene: TRBV5-1; J gene: TRBJ2-5; D gene: .; CDR3 length: 13; clone size: once; CDR3 protein: CASSLSPGETQYF; CDR3 DNA: TGCGCCAGCAGCTTGAGCCCCGGGGAGACCCAGTACTTC
V gene: TRBV9; J gene: TRBJ2-3; D gene: .; CDR3 length: 15; clone size: .; CDR3 protein: CASSVGWGPGDTQYF; CDR3 DNA: TGTGCCAGCAGCGTAGGGTGGGGGCCCGGAGATACGCAGTATTTT
V gene: TRBV10-2; J gene: TRBJ2-7; D gene: TRBD1; CDR3 length: 15; clone size: .; CDR3 protein: CASSERAGGSYEQYF; CDR3 DNA: TGCGCCAGCAGTGAAAGGGCAGGGGGCTCCTACGAGCAGTACTTC
V gene: TRBV4-2; J gene: TRBJ1-1; D gene: .; CDR3 length: 18; clone size: once; CDR3 protein: CASSHRTAEGWVNTEAFF; CDR3 DNA: TGTGCCAGCAGCCACCGGACCGCCGAGGGTTGGGTGAACACTGAAGCTTTCTTT
V gene: TRBV7-3; J gene: TRBJ2-3; D gene: TRBD2; CDR3 length: 14; clone size: .; CDR3 protein: CATAQRGGPDTQYF; CDR3 DNA: TGTGCCACCGCCCAGCGGGGGGGCCCAGATACGCAGTATTTT
V gene: TRBV5-5; J gene: TRBJ2-1; D gene: .; CDR3 length: 14; clone size: .; CDR3 protein: CASSLDADRGSQFF; CDR3 DNA: TGTGCCAGCAGCTTGGACGCGGATCGGGGTTCGCAGTTCTTC
V gene: TRBV5-1; J gene: TRBJ1-1; D gene: .; CDR3 length: 14; clone size: few; CDR3 protein: CASSLGGIGTEAFF; CDR3 DNA: TGCGCCAGCAGCTTGGGCGGGATAGGCACTGAAGCTTTCTTT
V gene: TRBV29-1; J gene: TRBJ2-1; D gene: .; CDR3 length: 14; clone size: .; CDR3 protein: CSVDRQGNYNEQFF; CDR3 DNA: TGCAGCGTTGATCGTCAGGGTAACTACAATGAGCAGTTCTTC
V gene: TRBV18; J gene: TRBJ1-1; D gene: .; CDR3 length: 19; clone size: .; CDR3 protein: CASSPRGFGLSGNNTEAFF; CDR3 DNA: TGTGCCAGCTCACCGCGGGGGTTTGGTTTGTCGGGCAATAACACTGAAGCTTTCTTT
V gene: TRBV7-2; J gene: TRBJ1-2; D gene: .; CDR3 length: 13; clone size: .; CDR3 protein: CASSYRDNYGYTF; CDR3 DNA: TGTGCCAGCAGTTACAGGGACAACTATGGCTACACCTTC
V gene: TRBV5-5; J gene: TRBJ1-4; D gene: .; CDR3 length: 16; clone size: .; CDR3 protein: CASSWQTRTTNEKLFF; CDR3 DNA: TGTGCCAGCAGCTGGCAGACTCGAACAACTAATGAAAAACTGTTTTTT
V gene: TRBV6-5; J gene: TRBJ1-6; D gene: .; CDR3 length: 15; clone size: .; CDR3 protein: CASSAVELYNSPLHF; CDR3 DNA: TGTGCCAGCAGCGCCGTCGAACTCTATAATTCACCCCTCCACTTT
V gene: TRBV27; J gene: TRBJ2-7; D gene: .; CDR3 length: 15; clone size: .; CDR3 protein: CASSLTEEAPYEQYF; CDR3 DNA: TGTGCCAGCAGTTTAACCGAGGAGGCACCTTACGAGCAGTACTTC
V gene: TRBV5-1; J gene: TRBJ2-4; D gene: TRBD2; CDR3 length: 24; clone size: .; CDR3 protein: CASSLAPDSWTSGGAGGAKNIQYF; CDR3 DNA: TGCGCCAGCAGCTTGGCCCCCGACTCCTGGACTAGCGGGGGGGCTGGGGGGGCCAAAAACATTCAGTACTTC
V gene: TRBV29-1; J gene: TRBJ1-1; D gene: .; CDR3 length: 14; clone size: .; CDR3 protein: CSVDSSSEGLGAFF; CDR3 DNA: TGCAGCGTTGACAGTTCTTCCGAGGGCTTGGGAGCTTTCTTT
V gene: TRBV5-5; J gene: TRBJ2-3; D gene: .; CDR3 length: 14; clone size: .; CDR3 protein: CASSLLIGTDTQYF; CDR3 DNA: TGTGCCAGCAGCCTCCTGATCGGTACAGATACGCAGTATTTT
V gene: TRBV6-1; J gene: TRBJ2-3; D gene: .; CDR3 length: 13; clone size: .; CDR3 protein: CASSRTRTDTQYF; CDR3 DNA: TGTGCCAGCAGTCGGACACGGACAGATACGCAGTATTTT
V gene: TRBV6-6; J gene: TRBJ2-3; D gene: TRBD2; CDR3 length: 15; clone size: .; CDR3 protein: CASSQAGGSTDTQYF; CDR3 DNA: TGTGCCAGCAGCCAAGCGGGGGGGAGCACAGATACGCAGTATTTT
V gene: TRBV5-1; J gene: TRBJ2-3; D gene: TRBD2; CDR3 length: 16; clone size: .; CDR3 protein: CASSLVILANTDTQYF; CDR3 DNA: TGCGCCAGCAGCTTGGTTATACTAGCGAACACAGATACGCAGTATTTT
V gene: TRBV6-5; J gene: TRBJ1-1; D gene: .; CDR3 length: 13; clone size: .; CDR3 protein: CASSRGGDTEAFF; CDR3 DNA: TGTGCCAGCAGTCGGGGGGGGGACACTGAAGCTTTCTTT
V gene: TRBV7-9; J gene: TRBJ1-4; D gene: .; CDR3 length: 15; clone size: .; CDR3 protein: CSSSLEGGSDEKLFF; CDR3 DNA: TGTTCCAGCAGCTTAGAGGGGGGGTCTGATGAAAAACTGTTTTTT
V gene: TRBV5-1; J gene: TRBJ2-7; D gene: .; CDR3 length: 13; clone size: once; CDR3 protein: CASSLVQSYEQYF; CDR3 DNA: TGCGCCAGCAGCTTGGTACAGTCCTACGAGCAGTACTTC
V gene: TRBV18; J gene: TRBJ2-5; D gene: TRBD1; CDR3 length: 15; clone size: .; CDR3 protein: CASSIRQGTQETQYF; CDR3 DNA: TGTGCCAGCTCAATCCGACAGGGGACCCAAGAGACCCAGTACTTC
V gene: TRBV4-3; J gene: TRBJ1-2; D gene: .; CDR3 length: 15; clone size: .; CDR3 protein: CASSQDRSPFVGYTF; CDR3 DNA: TGCGCCAGCAGCCAAGATAGGAGTCCATTTGTAGGCTACACCTTC
V gene: TRBV5-4; J gene: TRBJ1-1; D gene: TRBD1; CDR3 length: 15; clone size: .; CDR3 protein: CASIDRGQGKTEAFF; CDR3 DNA: TGTGCCAGCATCGACAGGGGGCAGGGGAAGACTGAAGCTTTCTTT
V gene: TRBV7-2; J gene: TRBJ1-2; D gene: TRBD1; CDR3 length: 14; clone size: .; CDR3 protein: CASSLDDRGVSYTF; CDR3 DNA: TGTGCCAGCAGCTTAGACGACAGGGGTGTTAGCTACACCTTC
V gene: TRBV7-2; J gene: TRBJ2-1; D gene: .; CDR3 length: 12; clone size: few; CDR3 protein: CASSTAGGAQFF; CDR3 DNA: TGTGCCAGCAGCACCGCGGGCGGAGCGCAGTTCTTC
V gene: TRBV6-5; J gene: TRBJ1-1; D gene: TRBD1; CDR3 length: 13; clone size: few; CDR3 protein: CASKKTGSTEAFF; CDR3 DNA: TGTGCCAGCAAGAAGACAGGGTCCACTGAAGCTTTCTTT
V gene: TRBV7-2; J gene: TRBJ1-2; D gene: TRBD1; CDR3 length: 14; clone size: .; CDR3 protein: CASSLAGQVYGYTF; CDR3 DNA: TGTGCCAGCAGCTTAGCAGGACAGGTCTATGGCTACACCTTC
V gene: TRBV12-5; J gene: TRBJ2-3; D gene: .; CDR3 length: 19; clone size: .; CDR3 protein: CASGLFPPDRAGSTDTQYF; CDR3 DNA: TGTGCTAGTGGTTTGTTCCCGCCGGATCGGGCGGGTAGCACAGATACGCAGTATTTT
V gene: TRBV19; J gene: TRBJ1-4; D gene: TRBD1; CDR3 length: 15; clone size: .; CDR3 protein: CASSRNRGQVEKLFF; CDR3 DNA: TGTGCCAGTAGTAGAAACAGGGGGCAAGTTGAAAAACTGTTTTTT
V gene: TRBV5-6; J gene: TRBJ2-1; D gene: .; CDR3 length: 12; clone size: .; CDR3 protein: CASSLVGDEQFF; CDR3 DNA: TGTGCCAGCAGCCTTGTAGGGGATGAGCAGTTCTTC
V gene: TRBV7-2; J gene: TRBJ1-6; D gene: .; CDR3 length: 16; clone size: .; CDR3 protein: CASSLGLGGYNSPLHF; CDR3 DNA: TGTGCCAGCAGCTTAGGCCTGGGGGGCTATAATTCACCCCTCCACTTT
V gene: TRBV2; J gene: TRBJ2-1; D gene: TRBD1; CDR3 length: 11; clone size: .; CDR3 protein: CAIGQGDEQFF; CDR3 DNA: TGTGCCATTGGACAGGGGGATGAGCAGTTCTTC
V gene: TRBV30; J gene: TRBJ2-1; D gene: .; CDR3 length: 11; clone size: .; CDR3 protein: CAWSVLNEQFF; CDR3 DNA: TGTGCCTGGAGTGTACTGAATGAGCAGTTCTTC
V gene: TRBV10-3; J gene: TRBJ1-2; D gene: TRBD1; CDR3 length: 12; clone size: .; CDR3 protein: CAIQPTGSGYTF; CDR3 DNA: TGTGCCATCCAACCGACAGGGTCTGGCTACACCTTC
V gene: TRBV5-4; J gene: TRBJ2-7; D gene: .; CDR3 length: 13; clone size: few; CDR3 protein: CASTPGDRNEQYF; CDR3 DNA: TGTGCCAGCACCCCCGGAGACCGGAACGAGCAGTACTTC
V gene: TRBV5-1; J gene: TRBJ1-6; D gene: .; CDR3 length: 15; clone size: .; CDR3 protein: CASTGGGPYNSPLHF; CDR3 DNA: TGCGCCAGCACGGGGGGTGGCCCTTATAATTCACCCCTCCACTTT
V gene: TRBV18; J gene: TRBJ1-2; D gene: .; CDR3 length: 13; clone size: .; CDR3 protein: CASSPGSSGGYTF; CDR3 DNA: TGTGCCAGCTCACCGGGCTCCTCGGGAGGCTACACCTTC
V gene: TRBV9; J gene: TRBJ2-3; D gene: TRBD1; CDR3 length: 15; clone size: once; CDR3 protein: CASSPRTGGTDTQYF; CDR3 DNA: TGTGCCAGCAGCCCCCGGACAGGGGGCACAGATACGCAGTATTTT
V gene: TRBV6-5; J gene: TRBJ1-4; D gene: .; CDR3 length: 14; clone size: .; CDR3 protein: CASSYRGGNEKLFF; CDR3 DNA: TGTGCCAGCAGTTACAGGGGGGGTAATGAAAAACTGTTTTTT